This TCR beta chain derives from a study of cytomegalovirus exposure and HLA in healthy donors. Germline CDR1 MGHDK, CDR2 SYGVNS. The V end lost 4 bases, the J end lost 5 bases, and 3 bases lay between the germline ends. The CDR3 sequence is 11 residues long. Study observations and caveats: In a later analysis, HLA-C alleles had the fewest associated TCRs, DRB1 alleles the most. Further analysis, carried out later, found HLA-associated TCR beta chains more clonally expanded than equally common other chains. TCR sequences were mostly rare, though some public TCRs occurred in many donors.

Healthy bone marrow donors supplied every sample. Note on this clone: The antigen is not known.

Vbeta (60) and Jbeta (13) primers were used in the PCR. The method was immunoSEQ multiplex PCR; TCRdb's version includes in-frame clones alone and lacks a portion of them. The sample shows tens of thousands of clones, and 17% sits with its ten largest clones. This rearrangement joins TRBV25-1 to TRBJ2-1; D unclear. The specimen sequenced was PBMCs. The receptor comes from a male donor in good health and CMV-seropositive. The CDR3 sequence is CASSAHNEQFF. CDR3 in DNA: TGTGCCAGCAGTGCTCACAATGAGCAGTTCTTC.